The present entry profiles one T cell receptor (beta chain) with its context. Its antigen is not identified. Moderate-to-severe activity, CAS at least 3, NOSPECS at least 4 and duration under 3 months characterized donors with ophthalmopathy. V lost 6 bases to trimming and J lost 1 base; unmatched junction nucleotides: 8. The CDR3 is 15 residues long. CDR1 and CDR2 from the germline V gene are MNHEY and SVGAGI. The sample is drawn from a study of Graves' ophthalmopathy and Graves' hyperthyroidism. Overall study results and limits: The majority of expanded thyroid clonotypes above 0.001 frequency also occurred in blood.

The authors amplified TCR beta CDR3 regions, and they did so from RNA transcripts for repertoire sequencing. The library came from an HTBI-primed first-round RT-PCR and a second-round multiplex PCR. A single record per CDR3 protein comes from TCRdb applying MiXCR to the multiplex PCR reads. The profile shows approximately 700,000 distinct CDR3 sequences, 35% to 50% of them singletons. Sequencing input: peripheral blood. V is TRBV6-5 and J is TRBJ1-2, with TRBD1 matching over 7 bases. The sequence derives from an adult man with Graves' ophthalmopathy. The chain's CDR3 is CASRKATGNNYGYTF. Here the CDR3 DNA reads TGTGCCAGCAGGAAAGCGACAGGGAATAACTATGGCTACACCTTC.